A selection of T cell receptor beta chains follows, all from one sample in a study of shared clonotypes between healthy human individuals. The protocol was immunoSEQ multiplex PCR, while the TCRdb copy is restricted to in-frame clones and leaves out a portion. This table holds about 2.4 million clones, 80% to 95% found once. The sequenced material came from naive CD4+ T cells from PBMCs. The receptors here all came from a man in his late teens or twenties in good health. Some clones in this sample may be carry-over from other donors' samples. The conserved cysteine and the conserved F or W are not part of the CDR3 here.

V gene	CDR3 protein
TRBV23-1	ASSQSRDVRDTEAF
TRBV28	ASSLERNYGYT
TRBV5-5	ASSLVGQGQY
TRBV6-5	ASSPKTSVYNEQF
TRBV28	ASQGAAGYEQY
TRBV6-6	ASSPAGATNYGYT
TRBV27	ASSFGQGGGKTQY
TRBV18	ASSRGTGGARSYEQY
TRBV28	ASSTIGLAQYEQY
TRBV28	ASGRFYNEQF
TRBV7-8	ASSLGQGASYNEQF
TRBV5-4	ASSSGTSGRAAGELF
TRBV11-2	ASSLGQLNGPQH
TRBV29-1	SAQGLAGADTQY
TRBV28	ASSHPAGWYEQY
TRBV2	ASRGQITQPQH
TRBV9	ASSPRQSMNTEAF
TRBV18	ASSPKDDRVVEQY
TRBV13	ASSLGRGANVLT
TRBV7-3	ASSSSGGTGELF
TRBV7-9	ASSFSSGRVNEQF
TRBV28	ASSLGSENTGELF
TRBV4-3	ASSQVQGVRNEQY
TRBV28	ASRGLETQY
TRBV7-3	ASSRTGTGPYEQY
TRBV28	ASSPYRGYNEQF
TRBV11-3	ASSPGRREAYNEQF
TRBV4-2	ASSQAGSPYEQY
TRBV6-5	ASSYDRGLETQY
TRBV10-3	AITKTGRTEAF
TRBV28	ASSLGSGGNQPQH
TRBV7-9	ASSFRSGNTIY
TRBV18	ASSPQGVGNQPQH
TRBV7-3	ASSLEGNTEAF
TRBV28	ASSLRGQAF
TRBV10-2	ASSESGGTYNEQF
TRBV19	ASSNGKSPSYEQY
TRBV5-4	ASSDSRTGRDEQF
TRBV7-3	ASSLLNQGDTQY
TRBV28	ASSLRVTGGTRGKLF
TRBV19	ASAPMDRGRTEAF
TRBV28	ASSLRSAGSAKNIQY
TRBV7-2	ASSSTDTQY
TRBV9	ASNSLGTSKGGDTQY
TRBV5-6	ASSLDGRHRSPTDTQY
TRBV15	ATSRDSYEQF
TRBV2	ASSRMGGSEQY
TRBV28	ATGLAGVGDTQY
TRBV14	ASEGWGANVLT
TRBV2	ASSESKGRRNEQF
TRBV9	ASSVRPSTDTQY
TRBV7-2	ASSPWATGTYEQY